Below are 2 T cell receptor beta chains sequenced from a single sample in a study of T-cell memory formation after mild COVID-19. Using its own MiXCR run on the 5' RACE reads, TCRdb lists one record per CDR3 protein. The table lists 350,000 to 450,000 distinct CDR3 sequences, over 25% of them singletons, with around an eighth in the top ten. Source material: PBMCs or a T cell subset sorted from them (not recorded which). The receptors originated from an adult woman who had mild COVID-19 (a few samples of this study predate the infection). Cell type and time point are not known.

The sample holds a few counts of this clonotype. The chain recombines TRBV29-1 with TRBJ1-2; no clear D. V lost 1 base and J 7 bases, leaving 4 bases between the germline ends. CDR1 is SQVTM, CDR2 ANQGSEA, per germline. This CDR3 region has 10 residues. The CDR3 coding sequence is TGCAGCGTTGAAGTGGGTGGCTACACCTTC. Its protein is CSVEVGGYTF.

The chain links TRBV20-1 to TRBJ2-7; D may be TRBD1 (5 bases). The CDR3 covers 15 residues. Trimming stripped 0 bases from V and 5 bases from J, with 17 bases between. Germline V lookup: CDR1 DFQATT, CDR2 SNEGSKA (reference sequence). As DNA, the CDR3 is TGCAGTGCTAGAGACCGGCAGGGAAGTTCGGACGAGCAGTACTTC. Translation gives CSARDRQGSSDEQYF.